This is a list of T cell receptor beta chains from one sample in a study of response to subunit inactivated influenza vaccine. TCRdb re-called the RT-PCR reads with MiXCR, one entry per CDR3 protein. The sample holds 500,000 or so distinct CDR3 sequences, more than 15% seen once. Sequences were derived from CD4+ T cells sorted from PBMCs, sampled around 2 years after vaccination. All receptors come from a man aged 50-75 years who received an inactivated influenza vaccine. CDR3s include the opening cysteine and the closing phenylalanine or tryptophan. The order of the fields is clone size, D gene, J gene, V gene, CDR3 DNA, CDR3 protein. The D gene is left open where the match is weak. The listing skips clone size in some rows; elsewhere it reads once, few, many or a size class.

.,TRBD1,TRBJ2-7,TRBV20-1,TGCAGTGCTAGAGATAATTCTGGGACAGGGACCGAGCAGTACTTC,CSARDNSGTGTEQYF
many,TRBD2,TRBJ2-3,TRBV20-1,TGCAGTGCTTACCTAGCGGGGTTCACAGATACGCAGTATTTT,CSAYLAGFTDTQYF
many,.,TRBJ2-3,TRBV5-6,TGTGCCAGCAGCTTAGGGACTCCCCCAGATACGCAGTATTTT,CASSLGTPPDTQYF
many,TRBD2,TRBJ2-3,TRBV5-1,TGCGCCAGCAGCGACACTAGCGGGGGGGTCACAGATACGCAGTATTTT,CASSDTSGGVTDTQYF
few,TRBD1,TRBJ2-5,TRBV9,TGTGCCAGCAGCCAACCGACAGGGGGCACGGGGGAGACCCAGTACTTC,CASSQPTGGTGETQYF
.,.,TRBJ2-1,TRBV5-1,TGCGCCAGCAGCTTGGCGCCCAGCTCCTACAATGAGCAGTTCTTC,CASSLAPSSYNEQFF
few,.,TRBJ2-3,TRBV20-1,TGCAGTGCCTCATCTGAAGGGCTCACAGATACGCAGTATTTT,CSASSEGLTDTQYF
.,TRBD2,TRBJ2-1,TRBV7-2,TGTGCCAGCAGCTTGGGGAGGTTGGGGACTAGCATAGCTGAGCAGTTCTTC,CASSLGRLGTSIAEQFF
.,.,TRBJ2-1,TRBV29-1,TGCAGCGTTGAAACTTCCCGAGAGAACTACAATGAGCAGTTCTTC,CSVETSRENYNEQFF
few,TRBD2,TRBJ2-2,TRBV5-4,TGTGCCAGCAGCTTGCCGGGACTAGCGGGATTTAAACCCCTCAAGAACACCGGGGAGCTGTTTTTT,CASSLPGLAGFKPLKNTGELFF
.,.,TRBJ2-5,TRBV10-3,TGTGCCATCAGTGAAGACTACCAAGAGACCCAGTACTTC,CAISEDYQETQYF
.,TRBD1,TRBJ2-3,TRBV25-1,TGTGCCACTCGGACAGGGGGCACAGATACGCAGTATTTT,CATRTGGTDTQYF
.,.,TRBJ2-3,TRBV20-1,TGCAGTGCTGGGAGGGGGACAGATACGCAGTATTTT,CSAGRGTDTQYF
few,.,TRBJ2-5,TRBV20-1,TGCAGTGCTAGAGACCCCAGGCGGGGGCTGCAAGAGACCCAGTACTTC,CSARDPRRGLQETQYF
.,TRBD1,TRBJ2-1,TRBV12-3/TRBV12-4,TGTGCCAGCAGTTTACGGGACAGGGGTACAAATGAGCAGTTCTTC,CASSLRDRGTNEQFF
few,.,TRBJ2-1,TRBV7-9,TGTGCCAGCAGCTTGGGACTTCTATACTACAATGAGCAGTTCTTC,CASSLGLLYYNEQFF
.,.,TRBJ1-1,TRBV29-1,TGCAGCGTTATAGGGGCGTTCACTGAAGCTTTCTTT,CSVIGAFTEAFF
.,.,TRBJ1-2,TRBV29-1,TGCAGCGGGGGAACTGGGGATGGCTACACCTTC,CSGGTGDGYTF
.,.,TRBJ2-2,TRBV7-9,TGTGCCAGCAGCTTAGCGTATCTAGCGACTAACACCGGGGAGCTGTTTTTT,CASSLAYLATNTGELFF
few,.,TRBJ2-1,TRBV4-3,TGCGCCAGCAGCTTACACCGGGACAATGAGCAGTTCTTC,CASSLHRDNEQFF
few,TRBD2,TRBJ2-1,TRBV4-2,TGTGCCAGCAGCCAGCTCGGGACTAGCGACCACTACAATGAGCAGTTCTTC,CASSQLGTSDHYNEQFF
few,.,TRBJ2-7,TRBV21-1,TGTGCCGCAAGTGGCCACCGGGGGATGGAGGACGAGCAGTACTTC,CAASGHRGMEDEQYF